Detailed here is one T cell receptor (beta chain). Its antigen remains unknown. The data originate from a study of cytomegalovirus exposure and HLA in healthy donors. Study findings and constraints: While the bulk of TCR sequences proved rare, some public TCRs turned up in many donors.

Vbeta (60) and Jbeta (13) primers were used in the PCR. The data were produced by immunoSEQ multiplex PCR, yet TCRdb's version contains in-frame clones alone and is incomplete. The sample records under 250,000 clones, less than 85% being singletons. The V segment lost 0 bases and the J segment 5 bases; nucleotides outside the gene matches: 3. CDR1 and CDR2 (germline): SGDLS, YYNGEE. The CDR3 has 14 residues. The gene calls are TRBV9 and TRBJ2-5; 8 bases are shared with TRBD2. Sequenced material: PBMCs. This TCR was recovered from a man aged 18-30 years in good health and CMV-seronegative. This CDR3 is CASSVGTSWETQYF. In nucleotides, the CDR3 is TGTGCCAGCAGCGTAGGGACTAGCTGGGAGACCCAGTACTTC.